This T cell receptor (beta chain) was observed in a study of naive and memory T cell subsets. Study observations and caveats: Naive and memory repertoire findings lacked a ground truth for validation.

The CDR3 is made up of 13 amino acids. Looked up from germline, CDR1 is DFQATT and CDR2 is SNEGSKA (reference sequence). V was clipped by 6 bases and J by 2 bases, with 14 bases between them. The beta constant-region primer was an equimolar mix of two oligonucleotides covering TRBC1 and TRBC2. TCRdb itself ran the UMI-ligation and nested PCR reads through MiXCR, one entry per CDR3 protein. In the table there are about 80,000 distinct CDR3 sequences, roughly 13% of which are singletons. This clonotype was seen more than once but under ten times. Its antigen remains unidentified. Input material: central memory CD4+ T cells from blood. V is TRBV20-1 and J is TRBJ2-7; weak D call: TRBD2 (5 bases). The clonotype comes from a human donor in good health. The DNA of the CDR3 is TGCAGTGCCCGGCAGGAGGCACCCTACGAGCAGTACTTC. It encodes CSARQEAPYEQYF.